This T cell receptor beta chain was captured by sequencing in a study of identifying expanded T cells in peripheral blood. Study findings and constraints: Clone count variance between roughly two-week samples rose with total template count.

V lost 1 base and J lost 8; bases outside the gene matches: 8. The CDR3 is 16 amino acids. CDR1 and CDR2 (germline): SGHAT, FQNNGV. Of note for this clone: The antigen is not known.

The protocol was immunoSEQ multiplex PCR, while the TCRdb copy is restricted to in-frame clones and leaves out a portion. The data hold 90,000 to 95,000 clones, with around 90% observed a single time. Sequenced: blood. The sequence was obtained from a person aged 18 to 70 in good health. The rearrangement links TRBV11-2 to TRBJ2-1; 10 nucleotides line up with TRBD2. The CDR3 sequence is CASSLGMSGGVDEQFF. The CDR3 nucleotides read TGTGCCAGCAGCTTAGGTATGAGCGGGGGGGTAGATGAGCAGTTCTTC.